The 8 T cell receptor beta chains below come from one sample, sequenced in a study of cytomegalovirus exposure and HLA in healthy donors. PCR employed 60 Vbeta and 13 Jbeta primers. Sequencing used immunoSEQ multiplex PCR; TCRdb keeps in-frame clones, though not all of them. The sample yields about 190,000 clones, 85% to 90% seen once. The sequencing input was PBMCs. These receptors were obtained from a man younger than 45 in good health and CMV-seronegative.

This chain uses TRBV28 with TRBJ2-7; 11 nucleotides align to TRBD2. The CDR3 has 15 residues. J was trimmed by 5 bases and V by 5 bases; bases with no gene match: 8. CDR1 is MDHEN and CDR2 is SYDVKM in the germline V gene. The CDR3 DNA is TGTGCCAGCAGTGATAGCGGGGGGGCGGTCCACGAGCAGTACTTC. This codes for CASSDSGGAVHEQYF.

The chain has TRBV27 and TRBJ1-2; D unclear. This CDR3 has 15 amino acids. The V gene's germline CDR1 is MNHEY and CDR2 SMNVEV (reference sequence). V was cut by 9 bases and J by 8 bases, with 25 bases left in between. The CDR3 sequence is CASTARIRTGVGYTF. Here the CDR3 DNA reads TGTGCCAGTACAGCGCGAATCCGGACGGGAGTCGGCTACACCTTC.

This chain uses TRBV28 with TRBJ2-7, with TRBD2 matching 16 bases. This CDR3 spans 17 amino acids. Germline V gene lookup returns CDR1 MDHEN and CDR2 SYDVKM. The J segment lost 0 bases and the V segment lost 6 bases, leaving 5 bases of the junction unmatched. The CDR3 region is CASSRGTSGGGSYEQYF. The CDR3 bases are TGTGCCAGCAGCCGCGGGACTAGCGGGGGGGGCTCCTACGAGCAGTACTTC.

V gene TRBV5-1 combines with J gene TRBJ2-3; 14 bases match TRBD2. This CDR3 region has 18 residues. Germline V gene sequence: CDR1 SGHRS, CDR2 YFSETQ. With 4 bases clipped from V and 2 bases from J, the junction kept 9 bases outside the gene matches. The chain's CDR3 is CASSVGLAGGGYTDTQYF. As DNA, the CDR3 is TGCGCCAGCAGCGTCGGACTAGCGGGGGGCGGGTACACAGATACGCAGTATTTT.

V usage is TRBV4-3 and J usage is TRBJ2-7; D is undetermined. V gave up 4 bases and J gave up 2 bases, with 9 bases separating them. Germline values: CDR1 LGHNA, CDR2 YSLEER. The length of the CDR3 is 13 residues. The CDR3: CASSPSSAYEQYF. The CDR3 bases are TGCGCCAGCAGCCCCTCCTCAGCCTACGAGCAGTACTTC.

The chain links TRBV5-4 to TRBJ2-5; 10 bases align to TRBD2. CDR1 SGHNT and CDR2 YYREEE come from the germline V gene (reference sequence). The length of the CDR3 is 17 residues. After removal of 2 bases from V and 2 bases from J, the junction contained 9 bases not matched to a gene. The DNA for the CDR3 is TGTGCCAGCAGCTTCGAGCGGGGGGGTTCGGTACAAGAGACCCAGTACTTC. Translated, it gives CASSFERGGSVQETQYF.

The V and J genes are TRBV7-9 and TRBJ2-1, with D unresolved. Germline V gives CDR1 SEHNR, CDR2 FQNEAQ (reference sequence). The CDR3 is 12 residues long. V was shortened by 5 bases and J by 6 bases, with 8 bases between the two germline ends. CDR3 coding DNA: TGTGCCAGCAGCACAGCCACCAATGAGCAGTTCTTC. Translated: CASSTATNEQFF.

This chain joins TRBV7-8 and TRBJ2-1, with TRBD2 as a possible D gene (6 bases). Between the trimmed V and J ends, which lost 0 bases and 3 bases, there was a span of 21 bases. Germline loops: CDR1 SGHVS, CDR2 FQNEAQ. The CDR3 is 19 amino acids. CDR3 residues: CASSLAGPGSNPYYNEQFF. The CDR3 region has the DNA TGTGCCAGCAGCTTAGCCGGGCCCGGGAGTAACCCCTACTACAATGAGCAGTTCTTC.